The present entry profiles one T cell receptor beta chain with its context. Antigen: not known. The CDR3 extends over 15 amino acids. V was shortened by 1 base and J by 6 bases, with 13 bases between the two germline ends. CDR1 is SEHNR and CDR2 is FQNEAQ in the germline V gene (reference sequence). This sample is drawn from a study of T cells after posttransplantation cyclophosphamide. Study conclusions and caveats: TRB clonality was highly associated with recipient CMV seropositivity and reactivation. Blood and skin or GI T cell repertoires showed limited TRB overlap. Later post-transplant blood repertoires were often dominated by donor CD8+ memory clones.

The assay was immunoSEQ multiplex PCR, and TCRdb's table has in-frame clones only and misses some. The sample records 19,000 or so clones, roughly 98% being singletons. The V and J genes are TRBV7-9 and TRBJ2-1; D is perhaps TRBD2 (6 bases). This clonotype was sampled from a man aged 35 to 55 in good health, CMV-negative, and a related stem cell transplant donor. The sample taken for sequencing was naive CD8+ T cells sorted from PBMCs. CDR3 DNA: TGTGCCAGCAGCTTAGAAGGCGGGATAACCAATGAGCAGTTCTTC. Residues: CASSLEGGITNEQFF.